The clone carrying this T cell receptor (beta chain) was recorded a few times. Its matching antigen is unknown. Time point denoted: newly diagnosed GD, antithyroid drugs for less than 3 months. PBMC-extracted RNA yielded the TCR library. The CDR3 has 14 residues. Germline V gene sequence: CDR1 ENHRY, CDR2 SYGVKD. The V gene lost 3 bases and the J gene lost 0 bases, with 8 bases spanning the gap. This record belongs to a study of regulatory T cells in long-lasting Graves disease. Whole-study findings and limits: With under 3,500 shared public clonotypes, persistent patients exceeded new patients, who shared approximately 880. It is possible that accuracy was reduced by the small size of the sample.

Construction of TCR beta libraries relied on iRepertoire HTBI primers and on Arm-PCR targeting CDR3 regions. TCRdb re-analysed the multiplex PCR reads in MiXCR, keeping a single row per CDR3 protein. The sample includes hundreds of thousands of distinct CDR3 sequences, around 15% of them seen just once. These data also formed part of another study, on T cells in Graves' hyperthyroidism and ophthalmopathy. This second report adds: The HTBI primer set drove a first-round RT-PCR of the TCR CDR3.

The clonotype originates from a woman aged 25 to 39 with Graves disease. The starting material was peripheral blood mononuclear cells (PBMCs), obtained at new diagnosis, from a patient treated with antithyroid drugs. The J gene is TRBJ1-1, the V gene TRBV10-3; D is ambiguous. The CDR3 nucleotides are TGTGCCATCAGTGATGTAGGGATGAACACTGAAGCTTTCTTT. As protein: CAISDVGMNTEAFF.